This TCR beta chain was retrieved from a study of T cells in women clearing cervical HPV infection. Study summary: Case blood drawn at lesion detection; control blood after infection cleared.

As concerns this clone: The read halts 3 residues ahead of the CDR3 end, with the missing end drawn from the germline J gene.

This CDR3 comprises 19 residues. CDR1 LNHDA and CDR2 SQIVND come from the germline V gene (reference sequence). V shed 6 bases, J shed 4 bases, and the junction held 22 bases outside the gene matches. Genomic DNA, averaging about 1,200 ng per sample, yielded TCR beta CDR3 via immunoSEQ. Using immunoSEQ multiplex PCR, the repertoire was profiled, and TCRdb retains in-frame clones only, with some absent. Its clone listing holds 35,000 to 45,000 clones. Input material: blood buffy coat. The sequence was collected from a woman between 18 and 75 years old with a cervical HPV16 infection that either progressed to CIN3+ or cleared (not recorded which). The genes are TRBV19 and TRBJ1-2, with TRBD1 identical over 8 bases. The CDR3: CASRNQPGQVVRNPYGYTF. The CDR3 DNA, read in part, is TGTGCCAGTAGGAATCAGCCGGGACAGGTGGTTCGTAATCCCTATGGC.